This T cell receptor (beta chain) emerged from a study of blood T cells in healthy people across ages. Then a second PCR, running roughly 7 to 11 cycles, was carried out with a sample-barcoded 5' primer and a J-beta primer mix. In TCRdb, the 5' RACE reads were re-called with MiXCR into one record per CDR3 protein. The repertoire holds approximately 730,000 distinct CDR3 sequences, with roughly 44% as singletons. Study outcomes and limitations: Bulk PBMC profiling left naive and antigen-experienced comparisons inconclusive. A greater number of naive CD4+ cells and higher diversity distinguished long-lived donors from aged donors.

This clonotype was seen ten or more times. Antigen unknown. The TCR originated in a woman aged 60-75 years in good health. Input material: blood.

CDR3 DNA sequence: TGTGCCAGCAGTTCGGGGACTAGCCCGATCACCGGGGAGCTGTTTTTT. It specifies CASSSGTSPITGELFF. The chain employs TRBV27 and TRBJ2-2, with TRBD2 matching 9 bases. The germline V gene encodes CDR1 MNHEY and CDR2 SMNVEV (reference sequence). V shed 4 bases and J 4 bases; nucleotides not matched to a gene: 7. The CDR3 loop spans 16 amino acids.